The table lists the clone carrying this T cell receptor (beta chain) with a few counts. Its antigen is not identified. These data are taken from a study of identical twins. Each CDR3 protein gets one entry after TCRdb re-called the 5' RACE reads with MiXCR. The sample yields 600,000 to 700,000 distinct CDR3 sequences, 20% to 25% seen once. Whole-study results and caveats: When twins shared out-of-frame alpha sequences, those sequences had excess low generation probability. Possibly, invariant MAIT and iNKT cells partly confounded zero-insertion analyses. Monozygotic twin pairs showed more out-of-frame TCR alpha sharing than models estimated.

The CDR3 length is 13 residues. The V end was cut by 2 bases, the J end by 5 bases, with 9 bases between. The germline CDR1 and CDR2 sequences are MNHEY and SVGAGI. The data were also submitted as part of a second study, on T cells expressing NK-cell markers. That report notes: Among a few donors, these clonotypes also ranked first in the CD3+CD56-NKG2C+ fraction.

The chain has TRBV6-5 and TRBJ1-1; D remains unclear. The source material was PBMCs. The TCR sequence derives from a woman younger than 35 in good health. CDR3 nucleotides: TGTGCCAGCAGTTACGTGAGTGGGACTGAAGCTTTCTTT. It is translated as CASSYVSGTEAFF.